This T cell receptor beta chain was captured in a study of somatic mutations in cytotoxic T cells in rheumatoid arthritis. General study points: Per patient, the largest CD8+ clone was found to exceed 20% of CD8+ cells in about an eighth of the roughly 65 cases. Antigenic targets recognized by the expanded CD8+ clones remained undetermined. Greater age accompanied higher CD8+ clonality in rheumatoid arthritis patients, a pattern that was absent in healthy controls.

This clone has a handful of counts. Its antigen remains unidentified. Assay: immunoSEQ multiplex PCR; the TCRdb copy retains only in-frame clones and omits some. The data hold more than 4,500 clones, with around four fifths observed a single time. The V gene's germline CDR1 is SGHNT and CDR2 YYREEE (reference sequence). The V end lost 4 bases, the J end lost 0 bases, and 21 bases lay between the germline ends. The CDR3 has 18 amino acids. Sequencing input: CD8+ T cells sorted from blood. The TCR was taken from a woman aged 45-65 years with rheumatoid arthritis. This chain joins TRBV5-4 and TRBJ2-3; tentative D call: TRBD2 (6 bases). CDR3 bases: TGTGCCAGCAGCGACCCGCGGGGTGAACGGCCTAGCACAGATACGCAGTATTTT. Amino acid sequence: CASSDPRGERPSTDTQYF.